This entry lists 32 T cell receptor beta chains sequenced from one sample in a study of technical replicates of blood from several donors. Only in-frame clones appear in the TCRdb table, and some are missing; sequencing was by immunoSEQ multiplex PCR. The sample records tens of thousands of clones, 90% to 97% being singletons. The sample taken for sequencing was T cells isolated from PBMCs. Every receptor here comes from a human donor in good health.

This chain uses TRBV6-5 with TRBJ2-3, with 7 bases aligning to TRBD2. Per the germline V gene, CDR1 is MNHEY and CDR2 is SVGAGI. V gave up 8 bases and J gave up 6 bases; unmatched junction bases: 8. This CDR3 is 13 amino acids long. The CDR3 sequence is CASQRTSSDTQYF. The CDR3 coding sequence is TGTGCCAGCCAGAGGACTAGTTCGGATACGCAGTATTTT.

The genes are TRBV4-2 and TRBJ2-7, with a weak D call TRBD1 (5 bases). V was trimmed by 4 bases and J by 2 bases, leaving 15 bases between them. The CDR3 is 15 amino acids. CDR1 and CDR2 (germline): LGHNA, YNFKEQ. The CDR3 protein is CASSPGYFGTYEQYF. DNA for the CDR3: TGTGCCAGCAGCCCAGGGTATTTCGGTACCTACGAGCAGTACTTC.

This clone has just one count. The chain links TRBV4-2 to TRBJ2-1; 12 positions agree with TRBD2. The CDR3 consists of 17 residues. Germline CDR1 LGHNA, CDR2 YNFKEQ. V lost 1 base and J lost 4; bases outside the gene matches: 5. CDR3 protein: CASSQGTSGALYNEQFF. For the CDR3, the DNA is TGTGCCAGCAGCCAAGGGACTAGCGGGGCCCTTTACAATGAGCAGTTCTTC.

The V call is TRBV18, the J call TRBJ2-2; D may be TRBD1 (5 bases). The length of the CDR3 is 14 residues. The V gene lost 5 bases and the J gene lost 1 base, with 8 bases spanning the gap. Per the germline V gene, CDR1 is KGHSH and CDR2 is LQKENI. The CDR3 nucleotides read TGTGCCAGCTCATCGCAGGGGAACACCGGGGAGCTGTTTTTT. Encoded protein: CASSSQGNTGELFF.

V gene TRBV18 combines with J gene TRBJ1-4, with 9 nucleotides matching TRBD1. The end of the DNA is better explained by TRBJ2-2, so the J call may be wrong. The CDR3 consists of 14 residues. CDR1 and CDR2 (germline): KGHSH, LQKENI. CDR3 in amino acids: CASSPLRDREELFF. CDR3 coding DNA: TGTGCCAGCTCACCACTCCGGGACAGGGAGGAGCTGTTTTTT.

The chain couples TRBV5-6 to TRBJ2-7, with 8 positions matching TRBD2. Germline V gene lookup returns CDR1 SGHDT and CDR2 YYEEEE. The CDR3 is 15 amino acids. Trimming cost V 0 bases and J 2 bases; bases outside gene matches: 4. The CDR3 DNA is TGTGCCAGCAGCTTGGCCGAAGCGGGGGCCTACGAGCAGTACTTC. It translates to CASSLAEAGAYEQYF.

The chain uses TRBV15 and TRBJ1-5, with 9 bases matching TRBD1. This CDR3 spans 16 amino acids. V shed 0 bases and J 4 bases; nucleotides not matched to a gene: 4. Germline CDR1 LNHNV, CDR2 YYDKDF (reference sequence). The CDR3 sequence is CATSRDLGTGNQPQHF. For the CDR3, the DNA is TGTGCCACCAGCAGAGATCTTGGGACAGGGAATCAGCCCCAGCATTTT.

The chain carries TRBV28 and TRBJ1-5; 8 bases are shared with TRBD1. V lost 5 bases to trimming and J lost 5 bases; unmatched junction nucleotides: 8. Looked up from germline, CDR1 is MDHEN and CDR2 is SYDVKM. The CDR3 runs 15 residues. The DNA of the CDR3 is TGTGCCAGCAGTCTAAGGACAGGGAGATATCAGCCCCAGCATTTT. Amino acids: CASSLRTGRYQPQHF.

This clone was observed a single time. V and J are TRBV6-1 and TRBJ2-1, with 8 nucleotides matching TRBD2. The junction had 9 bases not matched to a gene; V was cut back by 9 bases and J by 5 bases. In germline, CDR1 is MNHNS, CDR2 SASEGT. The CDR3 is 14 residues long. The CDR3 loop is CASGPSGLHNEQFF. The CDR3 DNA sequence: TGTGCCAGTGGTCCTAGCGGGCTACACAATGAGCAGTTCTTC.

The J gene is TRBJ2-3, the V gene TRBV7-3; 10 bases line up with TRBD1. This CDR3 has 16 residues. Germline lookup yields CDR1 SGHTA and CDR2 FQGTGA. Germline trimming cut 5 bases from V and 3 bases from J; bases unmatched to any gene: 8. The CDR3 here is CASSQPPGQGTDTQYF. In DNA, the CDR3 is TGTGCCAGCAGCCAACCCCCGGGACAGGGGACAGATACGCAGTATTTT.

The CDR3 spells CATAYPGYTDTQYF. The CDR3 DNA is TGTGCCACAGCCTATCCAGGATACACAGATACGCAGTATTTT. The chain recombines TRBV7-9 with TRBJ2-3; D not certain. The CDR3 has 14 amino acids. V lost 10 bases to trimming and J lost 2 bases, with 16 bases between them. Germline CDR1 is SEHNR and CDR2 is FQNEAQ (reference sequence).

The chain uses TRBV5-4 and TRBJ2-7; 9 bases map to TRBD1. Germline assignment: CDR1 SGHNT and CDR2 YYREEE (reference sequence). The V segment lost 3 bases and the J segment 6 bases; nucleotides outside the gene matches: 10. The length of the CDR3 is 15 residues. In nucleotides, the CDR3 is TGTGCCAGCAGCTCCTCCGACAGGGGGGTATTCGAGCAGTACTTC. Translation gives CASSSSDRGVFEQYF.

This clone was recorded only once. CDR3 DNA: TGTGCCAGCAGCTTGCCGGGACAGGGATCGAACGAGCAGTACTTC. It yields the protein CASSLPGQGSNEQYF. The rearrangement links TRBV5-5 to TRBJ2-7, with 9 bases fitting TRBD1. Germline CDR1 SGHKS, CDR2 YYEKEE (reference sequence). CDR3 length: 15 residues. V trimming: 1 base; J trimming: 5 bases; junction bases outside the gene matches: 7.

This clone was recorded once. The V and J genes are TRBV6-4 and TRBJ1-2; 10 nucleotides align to TRBD1. This CDR3 has 14 residues. The germline V gene has CDR1 MRHNA and CDR2 SNTAGT. V was pared by 0 bases and J by 6 bases, with 1 base of the junction left unmatched. CDR3 nucleotide sequence: TGTGCCAGCAGTGACTCCGGGACAGGGGATGGCTACACCTTC. Translating it yields CASSDSGTGDGYTF.

This rearrangement joins TRBV6-4 to TRBJ2-7; 9 nucleotides line up with TRBD1. Germline values: CDR1 MRHNA, CDR2 SNTAGT. The V and J ends lost 6 bases and 0 bases, in that order; junction bases with no gene match: 12. CDR3 length: 17 residues. CDR3 sequence reads: CASRRPGQGQLSYEQYF. The CDR3 DNA reads TGTGCCAGCAGGCGACCGGGACAGGGACAACTCTCCTACGAGCAGTACTTC.

The rearrangement uses TRBV19 and TRBJ1-2; no clear D. The germline V gene encodes CDR1 LNHDA and CDR2 SQIVND (reference sequence). The V end was cut by 2 bases, the J end by 4 bases, with 11 bases between. CDR3 length equals 14 residues. In nucleotides, the CDR3 is TGTGCCAGTAGTATACCGGGAGGAGGCTATGGCTACACCTTC. Protein product: CASSIPGGGYGYTF.

The DNA for the CDR3 is TGTGCCAGCAGCTTACTAGAAAGCACAGATACGCAGTATTTT. Protein: CASSLLESTDTQYF. This chain uses TRBV7-3 with TRBJ2-3; unclear D gene. CDR1 is SGHTA and CDR2 is FQGTGA in the germline V gene. V was pared by 2 bases and J by 0 bases, with 6 bases between. CDR3 size: 14 residues. Complete variable domain (other parts from reference TRBV7-3 and TRBJ2-3): GAGVSQTPSNKVTEKGKYVELRCDPISGHTALYWYRQSLGQGPEFLIYFQGTGAADDSGLPNDRFFAVRPEGSVSTLKIQRTERGDSAVYLCASSLLESTDTQYFGPGTRLTVL.

The chain links TRBV2 to TRBJ2-5, with D possibly being TRBD2 (5 bases). Per germline, CDR1 SNHLY and CDR2 FYNNEI. The CDR3 is made up of 14 amino acids. Trimming cost V 3 bases and J 7 bases, with 15 bases left between them. CDR3 protein: CASSESGPVGTQYF. In nucleotides, the CDR3 is TGTGCCAGCAGTGAGAGCGGACCTGTGGGGACCCAGTACTTC. The variable domain in full, with the rest retrieved from reference TRBV2 and TRBJ2-5, is EPEVTQTPSHQVTQMGQEVILRCVPISNHLYFYWYRQILGQKVEFLVSFYNNEISEKSEIFDDQFSVERPDGSNFTLKIRSTKLEDSAMYFCASSESGPVGTQYFGPGTRLLVL.

The chain carries TRBV27 and TRBJ2-1; 9 nucleotides match TRBD2. The CDR3 consists of 15 residues. Trimming at V came to 2 bases and at J to 4 bases, leaving 3 bases not matched to a gene. Germline V gene data show CDR1 as MNHEY and CDR2 as SMNVEV (reference sequence). The CDR3 here is CASSLRLAGYNEQFF. The CDR3 coding sequence is TGTGCCAGCAGTTTACGGCTAGCGGGATACAATGAGCAGTTCTTC.

The rearrangement links TRBV5-1 to TRBJ2-1; a possible D gene is TRBD2 (6 bases). The CDR3 runs to 17 residues. Germline V gene sequence: CDR1 SGHRS, CDR2 YFSETQ. V was clipped by 0 bases and J by 8 bases, with 21 bases between them. CDR3 sequence: CASSLGYRTGSLDEQFF. In DNA, the CDR3 is TGCGCCAGCAGCTTGGGGTATCGGACCGGGAGTTTGGATGAGCAGTTCTTC.

The rearrangement joins TRBV28 to TRBJ1-5; D gene unclear. Trimming left V 4 bases short and J 4 bases short, with 11 bases between. The CDR3 contains 14 residues. CDR1 is MDHEN and CDR2 is SYDVKM in the germline V gene. CDR3 sequence: CASSSLQENQPQHF. CDR3 nucleotides: TGTGCCAGCAGTTCCCTGCAGGAAAATCAGCCCCAGCATTTT.

This chain connects TRBV15 to TRBJ2-3; D is perhaps TRBD1 (5 bases). There are 16 residues in the CDR3. Germline CDR1 and CDR2: LNHNV and YYDKDF (reference sequence). V shed 3 bases and J shed 1 base, with 14 bases lying between them. The CDR3 DNA is TGTGCCACCAGCAGTAGTCCTGGGGCCCGCACAGATACGCAGTATTTT. This gives the protein CATSSSPGARTDTQYF. The full variable domain, with the rest looked up from reference TRBV15 and TRBJ2-3, is DAMVIQNPRYQVTQFGKPVTLSCSQTLNHNVMYWYQQKSSQAPKLLFHYYDKDFNNEADTPDNFQSRRPNTSFCFLDIRSPGLGDTAMYLCATSSSPGARTDTQYFGPGTRLTVL.

This chain connects TRBV11-3 to TRBJ2-3; TRBD2 matches 8 bases. The germline gives CDR1 SGHNT, CDR2 YENEEA. V shed 4 bases, J shed 3 bases, and the junction held 12 bases outside the gene matches. The length of the CDR3 is 17 residues. The CDR3 sequence: CASSSKTTSVITDTQYF. CDR3 DNA: TGTGCCAGCAGCTCTAAAACGACTAGCGTGATTACAGATACGCAGTATTTT.

The chain recombines TRBV10-1 with TRBJ2-3; 11 nucleotides match TRBD2. The CDR3 covers 14 residues. Germline-derived CDR1 and CDR2 are WNHNN and SYGVQD (reference sequence). V lost 5 bases and J lost 6; bases outside the gene matches: 4. CDR3 protein: CASSLAGGGDTQYF. The DNA of the CDR3 is TGCGCCAGCAGTCTAGCGGGAGGTGGGGATACGCAGTATTTT.

V is TRBV7-3 and J is TRBJ2-7; D may be TRBD2 (5 bases). Germline values: CDR1 SGHTA, CDR2 FQGTGA. Trimming took off 5 bases at V and 6 bases at J, with 8 bases between the two ends. The CDR3 consists of 11 residues. The CDR3 sequence is CASSPGGEQYF. The DNA of the CDR3 is TGTGCCAGCAGCCCCGGAGGCGAGCAGTACTTC.

The chain uses TRBV5-8 and TRBJ1-4, with 8 bases aligning to TRBD1. V shed 10 bases, J shed 10 bases, and the junction held 12 bases outside the gene matches. The CDR3 is 13 residues long. CDR1 SGHTS and CDR2 YDEGEE come from the germline V gene. The CDR3 coding sequence is TGTGCCTTATTACGGACAGGGTTAGGAAAACTGTTTTTT. Its translation: CALLRTGLGKLFF. Combining the CDR3 with reference TRBV5-8 and TRBJ1-4 gives the whole variable domain EAGVTQSPTHLIKTRGQQATLRCSPISGHTSVYWYQQALGLGLQFLLWYDEGEERNRGNFPPRFSGRQFPNYSSELNVNALELEDSALYLCALLRTGLGKLFFGSGTQLSVL.

This clone occurred once. The chain is built from TRBV29-1 and TRBJ2-5; 7 nucleotides match TRBD2. This CDR3 has 12 amino acids. V dropped 7 bases and J dropped 5; count of bases not matched to a gene: 7. CDR1 and CDR2 (germline): SQVTM, ANQGSEA. CDR3 amino acids: CSAGGRVETQYF. CDR3 DNA: TGCAGCGCCGGAGGGAGGGTGGAGACCCAGTACTTC. Full variable domain (rest looked up from reference TRBV29-1 and TRBJ2-5): SAVISQKPSRDICQRGTSLTIQCQVDSQVTMMFWYRQQPGQSLTLIATANQGSEATYESGFVIDKFPISRPNLTFSTLTVSNMSPEDSSIYLCSAGGRVETQYFGPGTRLLVL.

The V and J genes are TRBV27 and TRBJ1-1, with TRBD1 matching 7 bases. Trimming cost V 2 bases and J 4 bases; bases outside gene matches: 4. The CDR3 loop spans 14 amino acids. Germline CDR1 and CDR2: MNHEY and SMNVEV (reference sequence). This chain's CDR3 is CASSLHRGTTEAFF. The CDR3 nucleotides read TGTGCCAGCAGTTTACACAGGGGAACCACTGAAGCTTTCTTT.

This chain joins TRBV27 and TRBJ1-2; 9 bases fit TRBD1. Germline V gene data show CDR1 as MNHEY and CDR2 as SMNVEV (reference sequence). With V trimmed by 6 bases and J by 3 bases, 5 bases remained unmatched. The CDR3 contains 14 residues. The CDR3 here is CASSPTGGDYGYTF. In DNA, the CDR3 is TGTGCCAGCAGCCCGACAGGGGGGGACTATGGCTACACCTTC.

This clone was picked up one time. The chain has TRBV5-1 and TRBJ1-1; D gene ambiguous. Trimming left V 1 base short and J 2 bases short, with 12 bases between. From germline, CDR1 is SGHRS and CDR2 YFSETQ. The CDR3 loop spans 15 amino acids. The CDR3 bases are TGCGCCAGCAGCTTGAAGGGAGAAACCAACACTGAAGCTTTCTTT. As protein: CASSLKGETNTEAFF. Drawing the rest from reference TRBV5-1 and TRBJ1-1, the complete variable domain is KAGVTQTPRYLIKTRGQQVTLSCSPISGHRSVSWYQQTPGQGLQFLFEYFSETQRNKGNFPGRFSGRQFSNSRSEMNVSTLELGDSALYLCASSLKGETNTEAFFGQGTRLTVV.

Written as DNA, the CDR3 is TGCGCCAGCAGACCGGCGGGGGGGGAAAAACTGTTTTTT. This gives the protein CASRPAGGEKLFF. This sequence joins TRBV5-1 and TRBJ1-4; D is perhaps TRBD1 (5 bases). The germline CDR1 and CDR2 sequences are SGHRS and YFSETQ. With 5 bases removed from V and 8 bases from J, the gap between germline ends came to 13 bases. The CDR3 runs 13 residues.

The rearrangement links TRBV5-1 to TRBJ2-7, with 7 bases identical to TRBD1. Germline V lookup: CDR1 SGHRS, CDR2 YFSETQ. With V trimmed by 5 bases and J by 0 bases, 8 bases remained unmatched. The CDR3 runs 15 residues. The CDR3 DNA is TGCGCCAGCAGTGAGACTGGGACAGCCTCCTACGAGCAGTACTTC. Encoded protein: CASSETGTASYEQYF.